Each of the 15 T cell receptor beta chains below was sequenced from the same sample in a study of patients and donors after allogeneic stem cell transplantation. TCRdb reprocessed the RT-PCR reads via MiXCR and lists one record per CDR3 protein. This table holds 150,000 to 200,000 distinct CDR3 sequences, about 29% found once. The material sequenced was blood, either unsorted or a sorted T cell fraction (not recorded which). The receptors derive from a human donor who was either an allogeneic HSCT recipient or a stem cell or donor lymphocyte infusion donor (not recorded which). It is not recorded whose cells these are; they may come from a transplant donor.

This clonotype was seen a handful of times. The rearrangement uses TRBV7-8 and TRBJ2-1, with 8 bases that match TRBD2. Germline CDR1 SGHVS, CDR2 FQNEAQ. V lost 5 bases and J lost 3; bases outside the gene matches: 9. The CDR3 is 16 residues long. The CDR3 is CASSPTGSGSYNEQFF. CDR3 coding DNA: TGTGCCAGCAGCCCAACGGGGAGCGGGAGCTACAATGAGCAGTTCTTC.

J is TRBJ2-2 and V is TRBV7-2; D might be TRBD1 (5 bases). V shed 1 base and J shed 6 bases, with 12 bases lying between them. The CDR3 runs 15 residues. Germline CDR1 reads SGHTA; CDR2 reads FQGNSA. The CDR3 nucleotides read TGTGCCAGCAGCTTAGTCCAGGGAACGGCCGGGGAGCTGTTTTTT. Its protein product is CASSLVQGTAGELFF.

The chain links TRBV7-3 to TRBJ2-2; possibly TRBD1 for D (6 bases). Between the trimmed V and J ends, which lost 5 bases and 6 bases, there was a span of 16 bases. The CDR3 has 15 amino acids. Germline V gives CDR1 SGHTA, CDR2 FQGTGA. Written as DNA, the CDR3 is TGTGCCAGCAGCCCCTCGAATGCAGGGGCCGGGGAGCTGTTTTTT. This encodes CASSPSNAGAGELFF.

This clonotype showed up just a few times. The chain is built from TRBV6-4 and TRBJ2-6; the D is unclear. The CDR3 is 14 residues long. Germline CDR1 reads MRHNA; CDR2 reads SNTAGT. V dropped 5 bases and J dropped 4 bases, with 9 bases sitting between them. The CDR3 bases are TGTGCCAGCAGTTTAAACCAGGGGGCCAACGTCCTGACTTTC. Its protein is CASSLNQGANVLTF.

The genes are TRBV19 and TRBJ1-5; possibly TRBD1 for D (6 bases). V was pared by 8 bases and J by 7 bases, with 18 bases between. This CDR3 has 14 residues. Germline V gene lookup returns CDR1 LNHDA and CDR2 SQIVND (reference sequence). The CDR3 nucleotides read TGTGCCAGTTCCCGGAGGGGGACAAGCCAGCCCCAGCATTTT. This sequence encodes CASSRRGTSQPQHF.

The chain uses TRBV12-3 or TRBV12-4 and TRBJ1-1, with D perhaps TRBD1 (6 bases). Trimming pared 1 base from V and 3 bases from J, leaving 15 bases between. The CDR3 loop spans 16 amino acids. CDR3 loop: CASSLEGVWVYTEAFF. The CDR3 bases are TGTGCCAGCAGTTTAGAGGGGGTGTGGGTCTACACTGAAGCTTTCTTT.

This clonotype was recorded at least ten times. This rearrangement joins TRBV6-5 to TRBJ1-1; no clear D gene. Germline V gene data show CDR1 as MNHEY and CDR2 as SVGAGI. The CDR3 is 14 amino acids. V was pared by 1 base and J by 5 bases, with 11 bases between. The CDR3, as DNA: TGTGCCAGCAGTTACTACGACCTTTATACTGAAGCTTTCTTT. Protein sequence: CASSYYDLYTEAFF.

The chain joins TRBV27 to TRBJ2-3; TRBD2 matches 7 bases. CDR1 and CDR2 from the germline V gene are MNHEY and SMNVEV (reference sequence). V gave up 2 bases and J gave up 7 bases; unmatched junction bases: 9. The CDR3 extends over 15 amino acids. The DNA for the CDR3 is TGTGCCAGCAGTTTAGGAGTGCGGGGGATGAATACGCAGTATTTT. Translating it yields CASSLGVRGMNTQYF.

This clonotype has just a few counts. V gene TRBV29-1 combines with J gene TRBJ1-5; a possible D gene is TRBD1 (5 bases). This CDR3 has 13 amino acids. V dropped 3 bases and J dropped 5 bases, with 11 bases sitting between them. The germline V gene has CDR1 SQVTM and CDR2 ANQGSEA. The CDR3 bases are TGCAGCGTTGACGAAGGGGATTATCAGCCCCAGCATTTT. Protein product: CSVDEGDYQPQHF.

This clonotype was detected a few times. V and J are TRBV3-1 and TRBJ2-7, with 12 bases aligning to TRBD1. V lost 4 bases and J lost 4; bases outside the gene matches: 5. In germline, CDR1 is LGHDT, CDR2 YNNKEL (reference sequence). There are 15 residues in the CDR3. This chain's CDR3 is CASSPRDRGLYEQYF. The CDR3 bases are TGTGCCAGCAGCCCCCGGGACAGGGGGCTGTACGAGCAGTACTTC.

The V and J genes are TRBV12-3 or TRBV12-4 and TRBJ2-5; D not resolved. The length of the CDR3 is 15 residues. The ends were cut back, 3 bases at V and 0 bases at J, with 11 bases in the middle. The CDR3: CASSLGGRYQETQYF. The CDR3 bases are TGTGCCAGCAGTTTGGGCGGACGGTACCAAGAGACCCAGTACTTC.

Ten or more counts support this clonotype. This chain links TRBV24-1 with TRBJ1-3; TRBD1 might be the D (5 bases). The V end lost 5 bases, the J end lost 7 bases, and 14 bases lay between the germline ends. The CDR3 loop spans 14 amino acids. CDR1 is KGHDR and CDR2 is SFDVKD in the germline V gene. The CDR3 DNA follows: TGTGCCACCAGTGCCTCAACAGAGGGGAACACCATATATTTT. Residues: CATSASTEGNTIYF.

The chain links TRBV5-1 to TRBJ2-7, with 8 bases lining up with TRBD1. V was pared by 0 bases and J by 2 bases, with 4 bases of the junction left unmatched. CDR1 and CDR2 (germline): SGHRS, YFSETQ. The CDR3 extends over 15 amino acids. CDR3 protein: CASSLGGQEAYEQYF. The CDR3 coding sequence is TGCGCCAGCAGCTTGGGGGGACAGGAAGCCTACGAGCAGTACTTC.

The J gene is TRBJ2-2, the V gene TRBV5-1, with 8 bases lining up with TRBD1. Germline CDR1 is SGHRS and CDR2 is YFSETQ. This CDR3 has 16 amino acids. J gave up 3 bases and V 4 bases, and 8 bases lay outside the gene matches. In nucleotides, the CDR3 is TGCGCCAGCAGCCCTCGGACAGGGATTGACACCGGGGAGCTGTTTTTT. Translated, it gives CASSPRTGIDTGELFF.

The sample holds many counts of this clonotype. CDR3 nucleotide sequence: TGTGCCACCGCCCGCCCGCACGACAGTAGGACTAATGAAAAACTGTTTTTT. Amino acids: CATARPHDSRTNEKLFF. The rearrangement joins TRBV10-3 to TRBJ1-4, with D perhaps matching TRBD1 (5 bases). V lost 10 bases and J lost 2, with 23 bases in between. This CDR3 has 17 residues. In germline, CDR1 is ENHRY, CDR2 SYGVKD.